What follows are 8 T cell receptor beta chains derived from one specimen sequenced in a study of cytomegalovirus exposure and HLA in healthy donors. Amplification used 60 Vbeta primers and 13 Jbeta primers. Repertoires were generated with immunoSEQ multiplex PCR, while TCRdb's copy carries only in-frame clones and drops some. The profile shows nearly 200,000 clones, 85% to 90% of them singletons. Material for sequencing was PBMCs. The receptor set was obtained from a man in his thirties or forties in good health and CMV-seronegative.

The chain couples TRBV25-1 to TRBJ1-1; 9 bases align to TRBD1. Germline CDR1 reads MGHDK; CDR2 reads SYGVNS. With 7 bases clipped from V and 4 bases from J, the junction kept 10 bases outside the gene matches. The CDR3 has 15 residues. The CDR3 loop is CASKGPGQGVTEAFF. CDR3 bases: TGTGCCAGCAAAGGGCCGGGACAGGGAGTCACTGAAGCTTTCTTT.

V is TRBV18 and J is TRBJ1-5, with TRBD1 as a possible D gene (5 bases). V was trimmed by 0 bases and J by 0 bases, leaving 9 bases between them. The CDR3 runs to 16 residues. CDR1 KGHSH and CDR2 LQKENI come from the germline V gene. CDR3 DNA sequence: TGTGCCAGCTCACCACCTGGGGCGGTTAGCAATCAGCCCCAGCATTTT. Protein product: CASSPPGAVSNQPQHF.

Here the CDR3 DNA reads TGTGCCAGCAGCTTCCCCGGGGCGGGGAACCCGCATCTAAACAATGAGCAGTTCTTC. The encoded protein is CASSFPGAGNPHLNNEQFF. The chain is built from TRBV11-2 and TRBJ2-1; D may be TRBD2 (6 bases). CDR3 length equals 19 residues. Germline assignment: CDR1 SGHAT and CDR2 FQNNGV. Trimming removed 3 bases at V and 5 bases at J, with 26 bases between.

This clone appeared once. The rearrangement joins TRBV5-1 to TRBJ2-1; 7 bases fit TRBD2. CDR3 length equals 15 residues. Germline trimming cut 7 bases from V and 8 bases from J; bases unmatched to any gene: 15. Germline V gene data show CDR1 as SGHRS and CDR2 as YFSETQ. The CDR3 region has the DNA TGCGCCAGCTCACCCCTGACTAGCACCGGCGATGAGCAGTTCTTC. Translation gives CASSPLTSTGDEQFF.

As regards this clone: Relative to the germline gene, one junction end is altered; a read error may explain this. CDR3 nucleotide sequence: TGTTCCAGCAGCTATACCGGGACAGGTGACTCTTACGAGCAGTACTTC. Its translation is CSSSYTGTGDSYEQYF. The chain uses TRBV7-9 and TRBJ2-7, with TRBD1 matching over 8 bases. Looked up from germline, CDR1 is SEHNR and CDR2 is FQNEAQ (reference sequence). This CDR3 is 16 amino acids long.

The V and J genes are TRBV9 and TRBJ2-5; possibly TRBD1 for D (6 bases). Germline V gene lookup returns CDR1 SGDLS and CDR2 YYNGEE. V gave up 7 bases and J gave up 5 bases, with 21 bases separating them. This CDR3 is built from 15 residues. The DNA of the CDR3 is TGTGCCAGCGGGCTAGATGGTGCGAGGGGGGAGACCCAGTACTTC. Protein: CASGLDGARGETQYF.

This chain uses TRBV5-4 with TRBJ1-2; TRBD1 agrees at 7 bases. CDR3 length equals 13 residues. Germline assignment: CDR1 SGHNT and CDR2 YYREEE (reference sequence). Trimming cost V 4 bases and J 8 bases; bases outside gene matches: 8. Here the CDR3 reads CASSRDSLSGYTF. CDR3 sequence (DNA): TGTGCCAGCAGCCGGGACAGCCTCTCGGGCTACACCTTC.

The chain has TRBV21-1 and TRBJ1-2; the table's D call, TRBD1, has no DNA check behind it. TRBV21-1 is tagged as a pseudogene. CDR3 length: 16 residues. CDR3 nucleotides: TGTGCCAGCAGCAAAGAGGCAGGGGTCTCCAACTATGGCTACACCTTC. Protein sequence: CASSKEAGVSNYGYTF.